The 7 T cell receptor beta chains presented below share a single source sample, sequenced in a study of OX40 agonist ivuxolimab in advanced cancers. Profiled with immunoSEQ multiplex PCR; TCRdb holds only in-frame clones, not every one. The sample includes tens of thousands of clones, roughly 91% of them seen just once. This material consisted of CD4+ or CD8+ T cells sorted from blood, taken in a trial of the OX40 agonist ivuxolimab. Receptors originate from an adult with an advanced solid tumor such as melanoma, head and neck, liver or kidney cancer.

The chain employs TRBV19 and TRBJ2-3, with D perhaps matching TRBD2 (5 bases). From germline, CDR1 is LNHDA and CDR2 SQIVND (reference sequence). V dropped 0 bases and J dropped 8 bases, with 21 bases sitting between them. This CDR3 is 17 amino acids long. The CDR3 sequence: CASSIDAGITRRGTQYF. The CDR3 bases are TGTGCCAGTAGTATAGATGCCGGGATTACCCGGCGAGGTACGCAGTATTTT. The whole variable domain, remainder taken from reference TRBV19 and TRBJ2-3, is DGGITQSPKYLFRKEGQNVTLSCEQNLNHDAMYWYRQDPGQGLRLIYYSQIVNDFQKGDIAEGYSVSREKKESFPLTVTSAQKNPTAFYLCASSIDAGITRRGTQYFGPGTRLTVL.

The CDR3 bases are TGCGCCAGCAGCGGCGCCCGGGGAGGGTTTAGCGAGCAGTACTTC. As protein: CASSGARGGFSEQYF. The chain recombines TRBV5-1 with TRBJ2-7; 7 nucleotides agree with TRBD2. This CDR3 region has 15 residues. The germline gives CDR1 SGHRS, CDR2 YFSETQ. J gave up 6 bases and V 4 bases, and 13 bases lay outside the gene matches. The full variable domain, its missing parts supplied by reference TRBV5-1 and TRBJ2-7, is KAGVTQTPRYLIKTRGQQVTLSCSPISGHRSVSWYQQTPGQGLQFLFEYFSETQRNKGNFPGRFSGRQFSNSRSEMNVSTLELGDSALYLCASSGARGGFSEQYFGPGTRLTVT.

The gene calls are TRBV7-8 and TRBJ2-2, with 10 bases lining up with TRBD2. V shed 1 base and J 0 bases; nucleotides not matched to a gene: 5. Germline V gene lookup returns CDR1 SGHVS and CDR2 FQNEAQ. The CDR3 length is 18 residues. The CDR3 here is CASSLVASGGANTGELFF. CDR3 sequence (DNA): TGTGCCAGCAGCTTAGTCGCTAGCGGGGGTGCGAACACCGGGGAGCTGTTTTTT.

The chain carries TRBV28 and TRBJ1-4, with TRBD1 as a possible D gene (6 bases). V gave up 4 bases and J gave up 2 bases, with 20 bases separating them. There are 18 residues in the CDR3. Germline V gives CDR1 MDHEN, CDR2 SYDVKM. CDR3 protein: CASSSRPGTWGTNEKLFF. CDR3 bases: TGTGCCAGCAGTTCGCGTCCCGGGACATGGGGCACTAATGAAAAACTGTTTTTT.

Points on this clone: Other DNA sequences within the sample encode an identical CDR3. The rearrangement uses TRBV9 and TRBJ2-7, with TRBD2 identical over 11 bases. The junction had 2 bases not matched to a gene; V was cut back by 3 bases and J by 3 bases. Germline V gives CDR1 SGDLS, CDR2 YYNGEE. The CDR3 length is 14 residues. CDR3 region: CASSGGLAGYEQYF. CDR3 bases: TGTGCCAGCAGCGGAGGACTAGCGGGCTACGAGCAGTACTTC. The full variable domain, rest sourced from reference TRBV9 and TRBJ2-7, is DSGVTQTPKHLITATGQRVTLRCSPRSGDLSVYWYQQSLDQGLQFLIQYYNGEERAKGNILERFSAQQFPDLHSELNLSSLELGDSALYFCASSGGLAGYEQYFGPGTRLTVT.

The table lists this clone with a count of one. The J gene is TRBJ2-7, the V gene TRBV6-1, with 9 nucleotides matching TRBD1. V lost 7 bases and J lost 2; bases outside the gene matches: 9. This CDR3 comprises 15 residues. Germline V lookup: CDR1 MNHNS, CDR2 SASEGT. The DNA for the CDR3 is TGTGCCAGCACCGGGAAGGACAGGGGCGCCTACGAGCAGTACTTC. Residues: CASTGKDRGAYEQYF.

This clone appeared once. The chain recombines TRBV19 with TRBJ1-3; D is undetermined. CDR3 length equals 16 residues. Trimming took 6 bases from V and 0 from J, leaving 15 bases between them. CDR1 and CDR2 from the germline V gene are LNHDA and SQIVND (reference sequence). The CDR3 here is CASSQAPVGSGNTIYF. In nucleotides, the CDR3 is TGTGCCAGTAGCCAAGCCCCCGTCGGCTCTGGAAACACCATATATTTT. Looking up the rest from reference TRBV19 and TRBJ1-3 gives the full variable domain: DGGITQSPKYLFRKEGQNVTLSCEQNLNHDAMYWYRQDPGQGLRLIYYSQIVNDFQKGDIAEGYSVSREKKESFPLTVTSAQKNPTAFYLCASSQAPVGSGNTIYFGEGSWLTVV.